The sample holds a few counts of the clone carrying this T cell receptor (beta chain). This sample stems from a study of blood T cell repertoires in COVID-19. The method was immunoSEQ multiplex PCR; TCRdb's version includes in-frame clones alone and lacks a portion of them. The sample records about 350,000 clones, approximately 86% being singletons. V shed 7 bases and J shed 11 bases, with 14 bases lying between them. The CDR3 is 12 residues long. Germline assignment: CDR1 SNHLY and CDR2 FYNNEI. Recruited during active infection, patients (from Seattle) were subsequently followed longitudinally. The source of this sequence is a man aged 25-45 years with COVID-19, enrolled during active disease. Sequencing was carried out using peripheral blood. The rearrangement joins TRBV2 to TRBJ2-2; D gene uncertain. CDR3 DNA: TGTGCCAGCAATTTTGGTCCGGGTGAGCTGTTTTTT. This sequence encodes CASNFGPGELFF.